A selection of T cell receptor beta chains follows, all from one sample in a study of OX40 agonist ivuxolimab in advanced cancers. This table comes from immunoSEQ multiplex PCR, and its TCRdb copy is limited to in-frame clones, with some not included. The data show tens of thousands of clones, more than 80% seen once. The sample was CD4+ or CD8+ T cells sorted from blood, taken in a trial of the OX40 agonist ivuxolimab. The receptors here all came from an adult with an advanced solid tumor such as melanoma, head and neck, liver or kidney cancer. CDR3s include the opening cysteine and the closing phenylalanine or tryptophan. A D gene is named only where the DNA matches it firmly. Expanded clones are given a class, and other clones once, few, many or no size at all.

D | J | V | size | CDR3 | DNA
TRBD1 | TRBJ1-1 | TRBV7-3 | - | CASTQGAGDTEAFF | TGTGCCAGCACCCAGGGGGCGGGGGATACTGAAGCTTTCTTT
TRBD2 | TRBJ2-1 | TRBV18 | - | CASSLGKAGGYNEQFF | TGTGCCAGCTCACTCGGGAAGGCGGGAGGATACAATGAGCAGTTCTTC
TRBD1 | TRBJ2-7 | TRBV7-9 | once | CASSVPGQNYEQYF | TGTGCCAGCAGCGTACCGGGACAGAACTACGAGCAGTACTTC
- | TRBJ2-7 | TRBV29-1 | once | CSVRTADSYEQYF | TGCAGCGTACGGACCGCGGATTCCTACGAGCAGTACTTC
- | TRBJ1-5 | TRBV6-5 | - | CASSRTGGGNQPQHF | TGTGCCAGCAGCCGGACGGGCGGGGGCAATCAGCCCCAGCATTTT
- | TRBJ1-1 | TRBV18 | - | CASSPPMNTEAFF | TGTGCCAGCTCACCACCAATGAACACTGAAGCTTTCTTT
TRBD2 | TRBJ2-2 | TRBV15 | - | CATSRGSGRGTGELFF | TGTGCCACCAGCAGGGGGAGCGGGAGAGGTACCGGGGAGCTGTTTTTT
- | TRBJ2-3 | TRBV9 | - | CASSGAGRKADTQYF | TGTGCCAGCAGCGGCGCGGGTAGGAAGGCAGATACGCAGTATTTT
TRBD2 | TRBJ2-3 | TRBV19 | - | CASSKLWRAGAPDTQYF | TGTGCCAGTAGTAAATTGTGGCGAGCGGGAGCTCCAGATACGCAGTATTTT
- | TRBJ1-2 | TRBV6-1 | few | CASSERGQGRYTF | TGTGCCAGCAGTGAAAGAGGGCAGGGACGCTACACCTTC
TRBD1 | TRBJ1-1 | TRBV29-1 | - | CSVVFRDRVNTEAFF | TGCAGCGTTGTATTTCGGGACAGGGTAAACACTGAAGCTTTCTTT
- | TRBJ2-7 | TRBV18 | - | CASSLWGEQYF | TGTGCCAGCTCACTTTGGGGAGAGCAGTACTTC
- | TRBJ1-1 | TRBV5-1 | - | CASSLGGLRNTEAFF | TGCGCCAGCAGCTTGGGGGGACTGAGAAACACTGAAGCTTTCTTT
- | TRBJ1-2 | TRBV27 | - | CATHQGSDGYTF | TGTGCCACGCATCAGGGATCCGACGGCTACACCTTC
- | TRBJ1-1 | TRBV30 | - | CAWAPGLLNTEAFF | TGTGCCTGGGCCCCGGGACTTTTGAACACTGAAGCTTTCTTT
- | TRBJ1-6 | TRBV11-3 | - | CASSLGGYNSPLHF | TGTGCCAGCAGCTTAGGGGGGTACAATTCACCCCTCCACTTT
TRBD2 | TRBJ2-7 | TRBV29-1 | - | CSARVQGLVAGSFSAYEQYF | TGCAGCGCCCGGGTCCAGGGGTTGGTAGCGGGAAGCTTTTCTGCCTACGAGCAGTACTTC
TRBD2 | TRBJ2-7 | TRBV7-9 | few | CASSPGGAPYF | TGTGCCAGCAGCCCCGGGGGGGCCCCGTACTTC